This T cell receptor (beta chain) was identified in a study of T cells after somatic rescue of genetic block. The CDR3 runs 13 residues. CDR1 SGHRS and CDR2 YFSETQ come from the germline V gene. Trimming pared 7 bases from V and 0 bases from J, leaving 11 bases between. Generated by immunoSEQ multiplex PCR, the TCRdb table keeps only in-frame clones and is missing some. The sample consists of about 67,000 clones, 92% of them appearing once. The sequence was collected from a man between 40 and 49 years old. Sequences were obtained from peripheral blood mononuclear cells (PBMCs). V is TRBV5-1 and J is TRBJ2-7; D is perhaps TRBD1 (6 bases). The CDR3 region is CASRDRHSYEQYF. CDR3 sequence (DNA): TGCGCCAGCCGTGACAGGCACTCCTACGAGCAGTACTTC.